Listed below are T cell receptor beta chains from one sample, sequenced in a study of blood T cell repertoires in COVID-19. Clones were sequenced by immunoSEQ multiplex PCR, and TCRdb holds only the in-frame ones, with some missing. The sample contains 95,000 to 110,000 clones, 80% to 90% of which appear only once. The sample consisted of peripheral blood. The receptors were gathered from a man in his forties with active or convalescent COVID-19. Each CDR3 is given with its conserved first and last residue. The order of the fields is J gene, V gene, D gene, clone size, CDR3 DNA, CDR3 protein. A D gene is named only where the DNA matches it firmly. Not all rows give a size; the values are once, few, many and, for expanded clones, a class.

TRBJ2-1,TRBV9,.,once,TGTGCCAGCAGCCTTTCTGGGACTCCTTACAATGAGCAGTTCTTC,CASSLSGTPYNEQFF
TRBJ1-6,TRBV10-3,.,.,TGTGCCATCAGTACAGTTAATTCACCCCTCCACTTT,CAISTVNSPLHF
TRBJ2-7,TRBV10-3,.,.,TGTGCCATCACCTCTTCCGGAGGGCTTCTCGAGCAGTACTTC,CAITSSGGLLEQYF
TRBJ1-5,TRBV19,.,few,TGTGCCAGTAGCACCTCCGGGGGGAGTAATCAGCCCCAGCATTTT,CASSTSGGSNQPQHF
TRBJ1-1,TRBV5-1,.,.,TGCGCCAGCAGCTTGGGTTGGACAGCGAACACTGAAGCTTTCTTT,CASSLGWTANTEAFF
TRBJ2-3,TRBV24-1,TRBD2,.,TGTGCCACCAGTGATAGGGCTAGCGGGAGCACAGATACGCAGTATTTT,CATSDRASGSTDTQYF
TRBJ1-5,TRBV10-2,TRBD1,.,TGCGCCAGCACCGGACAGGGTAATCAGCCCCAGCATTTT,CASTGQGNQPQHF
TRBJ2-5,TRBV25-1,TRBD2,.,TGTGCCAGCAGTCAACCCGGGACTAGCAGGCAGGAGACCCAGTACTTC,CASSQPGTSRQETQYF
TRBJ2-7,TRBV5-1,.,.,TGCGCCAGCAGCTTGGGATCAGGGGGGTCCTACGAGCAGTACTTC,CASSLGSGGSYEQYF
TRBJ2-7,TRBV4-1,.,.,TGCGCCAGCAGCCAAGAGACAATTTCCTACGAGCAGTACTTC,CASSQETISYEQYF
TRBJ2-3,TRBV15,TRBD2,.,TGTGCCACCAGCAGAGAGGCGGGGGGCTCAGATACGCAGTATTTT,CATSREAGGSDTQYF
TRBJ1-1,TRBV28,TRBD1,.,TGTGCCAGCAGGCACAGGGGGCGGACTGAAGCTTTCTTT,CASRHRGRTEAFF
TRBJ1-1,TRBV19,.,.,TGTGCCAGTAGTGAGGAGCGGGCCGCTTTCTTT,CASSEERAAFF
TRBJ1-6,TRBV3-1/TRBV3-2,TRBD1,.,TGTGCCAGCAGCCAAAAGGGACAGAATTCACCCCTCCACTTT,CASSQKGQNSPLHF
TRBJ2-3,TRBV27,.,.,TGTGCCAGCAGTGTACTCCTATCTAGCACAGATACGCAGTATTTT,CASSVLLSSTDTQYF
TRBJ2-7,TRBV6-5,TRBD1,.,TGTGCCAGCAGGAGGGGACAGGGGTCCTACGAGCAGTACTTC,CASRRGQGSYEQYF
TRBJ2-1,TRBV7-2,.,.,TGTGCCAGCAGCTTGGGGGCAGCCTCCTACAATGAGCAGTTCTTC,CASSLGAASYNEQFF
TRBJ1-3,TRBV18,.,.,TGTGCCAGCGCCCAGGGGACCGGAAACACCATATATTTT,CASAQGTGNTIYF
TRBJ2-3,TRBV5-1,.,.,TGCGCCAGCAGCTTACGACTGGCGGCGGGCACAGATACGCAGTATTTT,CASSLRLAAGTDTQYF
TRBJ2-3,TRBV18,TRBD2,.,TGTGCCAGCTCACCTCCGCTAGCGGGAGGGTCCACAGATACGCAGTATTTT,CASSPPLAGGSTDTQYF
TRBJ1-5,TRBV30,.,.,TGTGCCTGGAGTTCGGGACATTCGGGTCAGCCCCAGCATTTT,CAWSSGHSGQPQHF
TRBJ2-5,TRBV6-5,.,.,TGTGCCAGCAATACTGACAGGTTTGGAGAGACCCAGTACTTC,CASNTDRFGETQYF
TRBJ2-1,TRBV6-4,.,.,TGTGCCAGCAGTCTGGACAGCGCGTTCTCCTACAATGAGCAGTTCTTC,CASSLDSAFSYNEQFF
TRBJ2-2,TRBV5-1,.,.,TGCGCCAGCAGCTTGCCCCACCCGGGGGACACCGGGGAGCTGTTTTTT,CASSLPHPGDTGELFF
TRBJ2-1,TRBV15,TRBD2,.,TGTGCCACCAGCAGGGACCTAGCGGCAAGTTACAATGAGCAGTTCTTC,CATSRDLAASYNEQFF
TRBJ1-1,TRBV14,.,.,TGTGCCAGCAGCCAAGACAGGGTATCAGCTTTCTTT,CASSQDRVSAFF
TRBJ1-2,TRBV25-1,.,.,TGTGCCAGCAGTGAATCGGGGGGCAGGAGGGGAGGAGGCTACACCTTC,CASSESGGRRGGGYTF
TRBJ2-3,TRBV18,TRBD2,.,TGTGCCAGCTCACCGGGGTTACTAGCGGCCTCAGATACGCAGTATTTT,CASSPGLLAASDTQYF
TRBJ1-2,TRBV3-1/TRBV3-2,TRBD1,.,TGTGCCAGCAGGCTAACAGGGGGCGGCTATGGCTACACCTTC,CASRLTGGGYGYTF
TRBJ1-2,TRBV12-3/TRBV12-4,TRBD1,.,TGTGCCAGCAGAGGACAGGTTAATTCCCCCGACACCTTC,CASRGQVNSPDTF
TRBJ2-1,TRBV21-1,.,.,TGTGCCAGCAGCAAAGTGTACAGGGGGAAGGGAGAGCGTTCCTACAATGAGCAGTTCTTC,CASSKVYRGKGERSYNEQFF
TRBJ1-1,TRBV12-3/TRBV12-4,TRBD1,.,TGTGCCAGCACCTCCCGGCGGCAGGGGGACGCTTTCTTT,CASTSRRQGDAFF
TRBJ1-4,TRBV28,.,.,TGTGCCAGCAGTTCTGCGGGTAATGAAAAACTGTTTTTT,CASSSAGNEKLFF
TRBJ2-7,TRBV3-1/TRBV3-2,.,.,TGTGCCAGCAGCTACAGTACTTTCTCCTACGAGCAGTACTTC,CASSYSTFSYEQYF
TRBJ2-4,TRBV28,TRBD1,.,TGTGCCAGCAGTTTAGCCCCCGGACAGGGATCCAAAAACATTCAGTACTTC,CASSLAPGQGSKNIQYF
TRBJ1-6,TRBV6-5,TRBD1,once,TGTGCCAGCAGTCCGGGACAGGGAAGTTCACCCCTCCACTTT,CASSPGQGSSPLHF
TRBJ2-5,TRBV15,.,.,TGTGCCACCAGCATGCGGGGCCTAGAAGAGACCCAGTACTTC,CATSMRGLEETQYF
TRBJ2-2,TRBV7-2,.,.,TGTGCCAGCAGCCCGTGGGCAGGGATGAACACCGGGGAGCTGTTTTTT,CASSPWAGMNTGELFF
TRBJ1-5,TRBV5-1,TRBD1,.,TGCGCCAGCAGCTTGGACAGGGGCGGGAATCAGCCCCAGCATTTT,CASSLDRGGNQPQHF
TRBJ1-2,TRBV19,TRBD1,once,TGTGCCAGTAGTTTCGGACAGGGTAGGTATACTAACTATGGCTACACCTTC,CASSFGQGRYTNYGYTF
TRBJ1-5,TRBV12-3/TRBV12-4,.,once,TGTGCCAGCAGTTTCAGCCAGAGGGAGCCCCAGCATTTT,CASSFSQREPQHF
TRBJ2-2,TRBV6-5,.,.,TGTGCCAGCAGAAGGTGGAGGTCGAACACCGGGGAGCTGTTTTTT,CASRRWRSNTGELFF
TRBJ2-5,TRBV28,.,.,TGTGCCAGCAGTCCATACAGGGTTCTCGGTGAAGAGACCCAGTACTTC,CASSPYRVLGEETQYF
TRBJ2-4,TRBV19,.,.,TGTGCCACCCAAGGCCCCGGCGGCATTCAGTACTTC,CATQGPGGIQYF
TRBJ2-5,TRBV19,.,.,TGTGCCAGTAGTATAGGGGTCCAACAATCGGGAGAGACCCAGTACTTC,CASSIGVQQSGETQYF
TRBJ1-2,TRBV19,TRBD1,.,TGTGCCAGCACCATCCAGGGGGCCGCTGGCTACACCTTC,CASTIQGAAGYTF
TRBJ2-3,TRBV5-1,.,.,TGCGCCAGCAGGGTCGAGCGGGGCACAGATACGCAGTATTTT,CASRVERGTDTQYF
TRBJ2-2,TRBV5-1,TRBD1,once,TGCGCCAGCAGCCTCCGGGACAGGCTTAATACCGGGGAGCTGTTTTTT,CASSLRDRLNTGELFF
TRBJ2-3,TRBV30,.,.,TGTGCCTGGTCAGGGATGACTAGCACAGATACGCAGTATTTT,CAWSGMTSTDTQYF
TRBJ1-1,TRBV19,TRBD1,.,TGTGCCAGTAGTCCCCGACAGGGTACTGCGCCTGAAGCTTTCTTT,CASSPRQGTAPEAFF